The subject of this entry is one T cell receptor (beta chain). The use of a sample-barcoded 5' primer and a J-beta primer mix characterized a second PCR of 7 to 11 cycles. TCRdb reprocessed the 5' RACE reads with MiXCR, giving one entry per CDR3 protein. This table holds 1.5 million or so distinct CDR3 sequences, about 42% found once. These data belong to a study of blood T cells in healthy people across ages. Overall study: For every two T cells, template switching captured about one barcoded beta molecule.

Donors ranged from 6 to 90 years old and were healthy Caucasians in Russia. The authors extracted at least 5 micrograms of total RNA per sample. Germline values: CDR1 LGHNA, CDR2 YSLEER. The CDR3 length is 18 residues. The V gene end was trimmed by 2 bases and the J gene end by 4 bases; junction bases not matched to a gene: 13. The source is a woman in her late teens or twenties in good health. What was sequenced was blood. The chain couples TRBV4-3 to TRBJ2-3; 9 positions agree with TRBD2. The CDR3 here is CASSQRASGTMFADTQYF. In DNA form, the CDR3 reads TGCGCCAGCAGCCAAAGAGCTAGCGGGACCATGTTCGCAGATACGCAGTATTTT.